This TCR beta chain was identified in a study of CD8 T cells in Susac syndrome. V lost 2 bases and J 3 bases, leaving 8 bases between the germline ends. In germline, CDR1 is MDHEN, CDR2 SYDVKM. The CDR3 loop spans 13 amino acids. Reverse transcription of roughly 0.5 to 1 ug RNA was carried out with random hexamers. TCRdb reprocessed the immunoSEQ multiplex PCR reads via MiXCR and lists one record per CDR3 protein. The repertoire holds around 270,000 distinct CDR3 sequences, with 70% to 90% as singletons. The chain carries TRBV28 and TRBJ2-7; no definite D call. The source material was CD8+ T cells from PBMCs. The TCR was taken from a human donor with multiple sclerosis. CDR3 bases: TGTGCCAGCAGTTTAGGTCAACTCTACGAGCAGTACTTC. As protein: CASSLGQLYEQYF.